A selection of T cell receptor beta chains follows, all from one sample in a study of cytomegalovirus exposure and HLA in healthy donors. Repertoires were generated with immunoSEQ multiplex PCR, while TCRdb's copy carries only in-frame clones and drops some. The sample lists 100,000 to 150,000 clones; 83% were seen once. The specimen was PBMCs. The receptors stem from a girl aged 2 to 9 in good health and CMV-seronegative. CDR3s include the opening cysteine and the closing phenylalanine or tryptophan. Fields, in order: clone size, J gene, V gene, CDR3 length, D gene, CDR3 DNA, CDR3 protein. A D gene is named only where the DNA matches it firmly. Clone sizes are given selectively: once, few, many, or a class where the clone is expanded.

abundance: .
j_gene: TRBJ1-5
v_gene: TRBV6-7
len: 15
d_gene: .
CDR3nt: TGTGCCAGCAGTCCGAAACTGGGCCTTAATCAGCCCCAGCATTTT
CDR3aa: CASSPKLGLNQPQHF

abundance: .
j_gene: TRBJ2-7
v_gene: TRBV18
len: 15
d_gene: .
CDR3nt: TGTGCCAGCTCACCCCGACGGGAAGCCTCCTACGAGCAGTACTTC
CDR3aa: CASSPRREASYEQYF

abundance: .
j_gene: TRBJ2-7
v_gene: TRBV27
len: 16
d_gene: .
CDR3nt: TGTGCCAGCAGTTTACTCCCGGGACAAGGCACCTACGAGCAGTACTTC
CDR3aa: CASSLLPGQGTYEQYF

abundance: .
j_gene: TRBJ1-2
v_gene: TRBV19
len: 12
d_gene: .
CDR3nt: TGTGCCAGCGGTTGGACAGCCTATGGCTACACCTTC
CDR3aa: CASGWTAYGYTF

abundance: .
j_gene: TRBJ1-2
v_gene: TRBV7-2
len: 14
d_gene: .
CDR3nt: TGTGCCAGCAGCTTAGGAAGGGGGGGAAGAGGCTACACCTTC
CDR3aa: CASSLGRGGRGYTF

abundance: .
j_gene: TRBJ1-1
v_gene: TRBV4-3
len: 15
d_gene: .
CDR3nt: TGCGCCAGCAGCCAAGATCGCGGGCTGAACACTGAAGCTTTCTTT
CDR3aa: CASSQDRGLNTEAFF

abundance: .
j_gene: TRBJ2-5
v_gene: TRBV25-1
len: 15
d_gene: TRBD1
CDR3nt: TGTGCCAGCAGTGAAGGGACAGGGGGCCAAGAGACCCAGTACTTC
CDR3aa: CASSEGTGGQETQYF

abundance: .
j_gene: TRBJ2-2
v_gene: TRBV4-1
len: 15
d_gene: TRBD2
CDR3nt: TGCGCCAGCAGCTCTACTAGCGGGTCCACCGGGGAGCTGTTTTTT
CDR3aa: CASSSTSGSTGELFF

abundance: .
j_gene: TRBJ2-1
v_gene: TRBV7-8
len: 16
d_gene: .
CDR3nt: TGTGCCAGCAGCTTACGCGGATCAAACTCCTACAATGAGCAGTTCTTC
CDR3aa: CASSLRGSNSYNEQFF

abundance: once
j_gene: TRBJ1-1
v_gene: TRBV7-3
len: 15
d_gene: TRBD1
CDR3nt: TGTGCCAGCAGCTTAACCCGGACAGGGTACACTGAAGCTTTCTTT
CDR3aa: CASSLTRTGYTEAFF

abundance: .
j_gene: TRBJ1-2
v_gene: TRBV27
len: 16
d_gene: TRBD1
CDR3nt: TGTGCCAGCAGTCCCCCGGGACAGGGCTCCCACTATGGCTACACCTTC
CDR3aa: CASSPPGQGSHYGYTF

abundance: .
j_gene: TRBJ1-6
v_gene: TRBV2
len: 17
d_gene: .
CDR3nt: TGTGCCAGCACCTCAGAGCGGTGGGTGGGGAATAATTCACCCCTCCACTTT
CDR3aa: CASTSERWVGNNSPLHF

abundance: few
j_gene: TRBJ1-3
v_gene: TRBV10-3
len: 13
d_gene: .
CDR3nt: TGTGCCATCAGCGAAGGGGTTCCGCTCACCATATATTTT
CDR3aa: CAISEGVPLTIYF

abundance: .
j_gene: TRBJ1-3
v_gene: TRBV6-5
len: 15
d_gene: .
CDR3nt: TGTGCCAGCAGCCGACAGACCGATACTGGAAACACCATATATTTT
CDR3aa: CASSRQTDTGNTIYF

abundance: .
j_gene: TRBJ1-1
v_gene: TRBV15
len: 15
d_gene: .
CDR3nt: TGTGCCACCAGCAGAGCCCTAACAGCTAACACTGAAGCTTTCTTT
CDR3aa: CATSRALTANTEAFF

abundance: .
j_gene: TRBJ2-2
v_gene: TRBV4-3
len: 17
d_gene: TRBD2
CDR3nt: TGCGCCAGCAGCCCCTACAGCGGGGGGGCCAAGACCGGGGAGCTGTTTTTT
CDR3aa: CASSPYSGGAKTGELFF

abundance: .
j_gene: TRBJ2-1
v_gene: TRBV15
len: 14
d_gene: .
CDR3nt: TGTGCCACCAGCAGAGATCTGGCTTACAATGAGCAGTTCTTC
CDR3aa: CATSRDLAYNEQFF

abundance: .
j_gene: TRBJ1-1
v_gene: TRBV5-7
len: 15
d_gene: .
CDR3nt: TGTGCCAGCAGCTTGCCAGTCGGTCGGGACACTGAAGCTTTCTTT
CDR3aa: CASSLPVGRDTEAFF

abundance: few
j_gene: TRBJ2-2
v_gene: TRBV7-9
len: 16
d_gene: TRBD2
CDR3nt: TGTGCCAGCAGCTACTTCGGGGGGGCGAACACCGGGGAGCTGTTTTTT
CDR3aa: CASSYFGGANTGELFF

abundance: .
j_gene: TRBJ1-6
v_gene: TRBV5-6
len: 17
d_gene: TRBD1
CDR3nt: TGTGCCAGCAGCTTAGGGCAGGGGGCGGCTATAGGTTCACCCCTCCACTTT
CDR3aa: CASSLGQGAAIGSPLHF

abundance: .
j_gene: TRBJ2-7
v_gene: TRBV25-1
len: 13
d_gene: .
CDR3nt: TGTGCCAGCAGTGAAGGGGGCGTATACGAGCAGTACTTC
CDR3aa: CASSEGGVYEQYF

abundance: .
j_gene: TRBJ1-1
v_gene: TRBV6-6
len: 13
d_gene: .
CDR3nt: TGTGCCAGCAGTTACGAGGTGAACACTGAAGCTTTCTTT
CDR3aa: CASSYEVNTEAFF

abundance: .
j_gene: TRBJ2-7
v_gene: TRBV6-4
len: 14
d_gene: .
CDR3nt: TGTGCCAGCAGTAATGGACAGTCCTCCTACGAGCAGTACTTC
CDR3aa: CASSNGQSSYEQYF

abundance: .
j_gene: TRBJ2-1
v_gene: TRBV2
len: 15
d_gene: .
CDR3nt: TGTGCCAGCAGTGTGGGCGTATACTCCTACAATGAGCAGTTCTTC
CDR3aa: CASSVGVYSYNEQFF

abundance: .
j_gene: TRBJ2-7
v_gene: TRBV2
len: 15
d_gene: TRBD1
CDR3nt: TGTGCCAGCAGTGAAGACAGGGGCCACTCCTACGAGCAGTACTTC
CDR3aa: CASSEDRGHSYEQYF

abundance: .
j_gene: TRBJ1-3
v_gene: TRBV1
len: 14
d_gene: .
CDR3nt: TGCACCAGCAGTCTCGGACAGGGGGGAAACACCATATATTTT
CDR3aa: CTSSLGQGGNTIYF

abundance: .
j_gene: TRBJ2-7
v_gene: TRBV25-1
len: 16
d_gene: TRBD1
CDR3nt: TGTGCCAGCAGTGATGTGGGGGACAGGGGGCACGACGAGCAGTACTTC
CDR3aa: CASSDVGDRGHDEQYF

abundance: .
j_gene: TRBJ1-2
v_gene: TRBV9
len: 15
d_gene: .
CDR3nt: TGTGCCAGCAGCGTAGAGAGGGTTGAGGGGGATGGCTACACCTTC
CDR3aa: CASSVERVEGDGYTF